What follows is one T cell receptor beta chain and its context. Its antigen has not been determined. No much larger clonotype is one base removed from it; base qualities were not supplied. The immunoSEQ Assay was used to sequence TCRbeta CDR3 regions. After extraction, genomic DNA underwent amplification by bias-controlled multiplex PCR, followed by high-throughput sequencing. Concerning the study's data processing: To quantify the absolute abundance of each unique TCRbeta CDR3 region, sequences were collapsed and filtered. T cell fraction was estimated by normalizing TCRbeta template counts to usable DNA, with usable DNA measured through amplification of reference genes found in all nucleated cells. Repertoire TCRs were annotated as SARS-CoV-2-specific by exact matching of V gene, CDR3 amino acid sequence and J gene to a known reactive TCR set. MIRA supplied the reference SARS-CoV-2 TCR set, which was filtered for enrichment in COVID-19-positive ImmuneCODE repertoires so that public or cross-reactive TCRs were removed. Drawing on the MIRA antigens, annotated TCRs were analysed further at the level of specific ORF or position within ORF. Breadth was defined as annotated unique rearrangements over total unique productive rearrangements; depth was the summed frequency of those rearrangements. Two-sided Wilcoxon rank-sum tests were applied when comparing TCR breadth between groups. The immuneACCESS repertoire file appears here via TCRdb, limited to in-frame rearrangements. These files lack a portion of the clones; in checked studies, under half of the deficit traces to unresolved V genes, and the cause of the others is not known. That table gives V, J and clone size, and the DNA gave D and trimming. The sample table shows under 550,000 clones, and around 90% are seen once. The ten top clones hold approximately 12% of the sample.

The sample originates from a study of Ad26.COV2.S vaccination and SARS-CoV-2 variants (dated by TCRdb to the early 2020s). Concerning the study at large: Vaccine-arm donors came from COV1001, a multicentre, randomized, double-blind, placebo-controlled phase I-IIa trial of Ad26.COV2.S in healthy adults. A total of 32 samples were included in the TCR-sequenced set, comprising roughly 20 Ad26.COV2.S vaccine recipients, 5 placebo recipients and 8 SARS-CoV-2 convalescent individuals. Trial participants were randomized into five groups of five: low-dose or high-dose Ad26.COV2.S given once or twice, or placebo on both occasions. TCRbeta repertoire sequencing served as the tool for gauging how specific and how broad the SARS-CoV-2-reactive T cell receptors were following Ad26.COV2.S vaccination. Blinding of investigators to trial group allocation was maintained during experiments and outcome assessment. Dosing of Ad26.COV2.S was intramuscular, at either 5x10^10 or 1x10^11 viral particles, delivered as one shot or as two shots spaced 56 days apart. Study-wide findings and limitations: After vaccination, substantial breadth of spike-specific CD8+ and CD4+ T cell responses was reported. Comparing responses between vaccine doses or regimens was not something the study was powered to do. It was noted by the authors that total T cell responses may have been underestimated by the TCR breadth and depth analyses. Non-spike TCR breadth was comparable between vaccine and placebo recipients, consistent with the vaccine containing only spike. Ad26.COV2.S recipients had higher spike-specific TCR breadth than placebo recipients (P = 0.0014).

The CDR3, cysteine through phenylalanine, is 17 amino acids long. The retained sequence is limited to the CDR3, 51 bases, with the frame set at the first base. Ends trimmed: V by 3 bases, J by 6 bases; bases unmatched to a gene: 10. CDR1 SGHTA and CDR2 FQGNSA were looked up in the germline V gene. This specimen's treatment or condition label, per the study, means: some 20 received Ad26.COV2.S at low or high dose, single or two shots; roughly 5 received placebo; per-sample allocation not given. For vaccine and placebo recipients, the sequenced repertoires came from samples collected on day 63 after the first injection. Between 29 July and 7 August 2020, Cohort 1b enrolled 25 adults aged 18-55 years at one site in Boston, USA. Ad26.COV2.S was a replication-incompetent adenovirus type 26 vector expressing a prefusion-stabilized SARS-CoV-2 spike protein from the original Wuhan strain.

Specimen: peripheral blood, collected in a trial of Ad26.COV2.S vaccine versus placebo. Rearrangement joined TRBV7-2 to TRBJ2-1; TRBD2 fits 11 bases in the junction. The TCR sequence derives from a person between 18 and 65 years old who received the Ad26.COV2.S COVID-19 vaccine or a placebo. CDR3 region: CASSLTSGASRVNEQFF. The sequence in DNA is TGTGCCAGCAGCTTGACTAGCGGGGCGTCTCGGGTCAATGAGCAGTTCTTC.